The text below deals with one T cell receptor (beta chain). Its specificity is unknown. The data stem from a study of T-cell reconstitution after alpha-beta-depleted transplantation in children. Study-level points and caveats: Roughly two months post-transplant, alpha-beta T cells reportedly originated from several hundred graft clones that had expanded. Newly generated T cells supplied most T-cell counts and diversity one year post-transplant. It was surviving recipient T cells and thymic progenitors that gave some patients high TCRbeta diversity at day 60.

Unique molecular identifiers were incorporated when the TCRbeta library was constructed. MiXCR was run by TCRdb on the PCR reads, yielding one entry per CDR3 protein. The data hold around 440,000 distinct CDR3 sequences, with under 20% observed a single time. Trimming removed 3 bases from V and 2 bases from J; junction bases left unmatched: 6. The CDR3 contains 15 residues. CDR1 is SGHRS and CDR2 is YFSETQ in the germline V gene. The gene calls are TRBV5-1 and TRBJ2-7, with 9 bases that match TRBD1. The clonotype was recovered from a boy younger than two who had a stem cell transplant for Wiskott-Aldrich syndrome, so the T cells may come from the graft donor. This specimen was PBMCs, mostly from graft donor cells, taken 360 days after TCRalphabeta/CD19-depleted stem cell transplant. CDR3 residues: CASSSGTGPPYEQYF. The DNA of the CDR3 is TGCGCCAGCAGCTCCGGGACAGGGCCCCCCTACGAGCAGTACTTC.